The 8 T cell receptor beta chains below all came from one sample that was sequenced in a study of T cells in Graves' hyperthyroidism and ophthalmopathy. Template material for amplifying TCR beta CDR3 regions consisted of RNA transcripts. First-round RT-PCR targeting the TCR CDR3 was performed with the HTBI primer set. TCRdb redid the calling of the multiplex PCR reads with MiXCR, one entry per CDR3 protein. This table holds about 400,000 distinct CDR3 sequences, 14% to 15% found once. Sequencing used blood. Receptor source: a man between 18 and 35 years old with Graves' ophthalmopathy.

This clonotype was detected many times. This chain links TRBV5-1 with TRBJ2-7; 7 nucleotides match TRBD1. CDR1 and CDR2 (germline): SGHRS, YFSETQ. J was trimmed by 3 bases and V by 6 bases; bases with no gene match: 12. This CDR3 has 15 amino acids. The CDR3 reads CASKRDRDIDYEQYF. In DNA, the CDR3 is TGCGCCAGCAAAAGAGACAGGGATATAGACTACGAGCAGTACTTC.

The chain links TRBV20-1 to TRBJ2-7, with 7 bases matching TRBD1. Germline V gene lookup returns CDR1 DFQATT and CDR2 SNEGSKA (reference sequence). With 0 bases clipped from V and 3 bases from J, the junction kept 5 bases outside the gene matches. This CDR3 comprises 14 residues. The CDR3 nucleotides are TGCAGTGCTAGAGATCCCGGGACAGACTACGAGCAGTACTTC. Amino acid sequence: CSARDPGTDYEQYF.

Details on this clonotype: It may be a read error: a sequence one base away is much more abundant. V gene TRBV7-2 combines with J gene TRBJ2-7, with D tentatively TRBD1 (5 bases). The CDR3 length is 15 residues. Per germline, CDR1 SGHTA and CDR2 FQGNSA. V lost 1 base and J lost 3, with 13 bases in between. The CDR3 sequence: CASSLGQWTYYEQYF. The CDR3 DNA follows: TGTGCCAGCAGCTTAGGACAGTGGACGTACTACGAGCAGTACTTC.

There are many counts of this clonotype. This chain uses TRBV6-8 with TRBJ2-5, with 10 bases lining up with TRBD2. The CDR3 length is 17 residues. V lost 7 bases and J lost 5; bases outside the gene matches: 16. The germline V gene encodes CDR1 MNHGY and CDR2 SAAAGT. The CDR3 DNA follows: TGTGCCAGCAAGGTGGCTAGCGGGAGCAACCTCAGGGAGACCCAGTACTTC. Translation: CASKVASGSNLRETQYF.

This clonotype was picked up many times. The chain couples TRBV6-1 to TRBJ2-1, with 13 nucleotides matching TRBD2. Germline V lookup: CDR1 MNHNS, CDR2 SASEGT. The CDR3 sequence is 17 residues long. V dropped 7 bases and J dropped 7; count of bases not matched to a gene: 13. The CDR3 nucleotides are TGTGCCAGCACTCCGAGGACTAGCGGGAGTGCATTGAATGAGCAGTTCTTC. Translated, it gives CASTPRTSGSALNEQFF.

This clonotype was detected only once. The chain links TRBV20-1 to TRBJ2-7; D is unresolved. The CDR3 is 16 residues long. With 0 bases removed from V and 7 bases from J, the gap between germline ends came to 22 bases. Germline CDR1 is DFQATT and CDR2 is SNEGSKA (reference sequence). The CDR3 loop reads CSARDHFGGDTDEQYF. In DNA form, the CDR3 reads TGCAGTGCTAGAGATCATTTCGGTGGGGATACGGATGAGCAGTACTTC.

J is TRBJ1-1 and V is TRBV12-3 or TRBV12-4, with a possible D match to TRBD1 (5 bases). This CDR3 is built from 16 residues. The V end was cut by 3 bases, the J end by 0 bases, with 14 bases between. CDR3 protein: CASSFRGSGLNTEAFF. In nucleotides, the CDR3 is TGTGCCAGCAGTTTTAGGGGAAGTGGCTTGAACACTGAAGCTTTCTTT.

This clonotype was seen ten or more times. Here the CDR3 DNA reads TGTGCCAGCTCACCACCGTCACTGGCGACAGATACGCAGTATTTT. The encoded protein is CASSPPSLATDTQYF. This sequence joins TRBV18 and TRBJ2-3; D is unresolved. The CDR3 has 15 amino acids. From germline, CDR1 is KGHSH and CDR2 LQKENI. V lost 0 bases and J lost 3, with 10 bases in between.